These 16 T cell receptor beta chains originate from one sample sequenced in a study of cytomegalovirus exposure and HLA in healthy donors. The PCR employed 60 Vbeta primers together with 13 Jbeta primers. The table came from immunoSEQ multiplex PCR; TCRdb's copy has only in-frame clones and leaves some out. The profile shows more than 95,000 clones, around 74% of them singletons. Sequenced input: PBMCs. The receptors come from a woman aged 45-59 years in good health and CMV-seropositive.

The V and J genes are TRBV9 and TRBJ1-4; D is undetermined. Germline V gene data show CDR1 as SGDLS and CDR2 as YYNGEE. Between the trimmed V and J ends, which lost 1 base and 3 bases, there was a span of 10 bases. The CDR3 has 15 residues. The CDR3: CASSVSGRSNEKLFF. For the CDR3, the DNA is TGTGCCAGCAGCGTATCAGGTCGGTCTAATGAAAAACTGTTTTTT. The entire variable domain, with the rest obtained from reference TRBV9 and TRBJ1-4, is as follows: DSGVTQTPKHLITATGQRVTLRCSPRSGDLSVYWYQQSLDQGLQFLIQYYNGEERAKGNILERFSAQQFPDLHSELNLSSLELGDSALYFCASSVSGRSNEKLFFGSGTQLSVL.

V gene TRBV7-8 combines with J gene TRBJ2-5; TRBD1 agrees at 8 bases. There are 16 residues in the CDR3. V lost 7 bases to trimming and J lost 5 bases; unmatched junction nucleotides: 15. Germline assignment: CDR1 SGHVS and CDR2 FQNEAQ. The CDR3 DNA reads as TGTGCCAGCAACCAGATTTATCAGGGGGCTCGGGAGACCCAGTACTTC. Translated, it gives CASNQIYQGARETQYF.

This chain links TRBV7-9 with TRBJ2-5; D is unresolved. Trimming removed 3 bases from V and 2 bases from J, with 10 bases in between. The CDR3 contains 14 residues. Looked up from germline, CDR1 is SEHNR and CDR2 is FQNEAQ (reference sequence). For the CDR3, the DNA is TGTGCCAGCAGCTTCCAAGACTTACAAGAGACCCAGTACTTC. Amino acid sequence: CASSFQDLQETQYF.

This clone appeared once. Germline is not matched at one junction end, which may reflect a read error. The V gene is TRBV2, the J gene TRBJ2-3, with 8 bases aligning to TRBD1. Germline CDR1 reads SNHLY; CDR2 reads FYNNEI. This CDR3 region has 12 residues. The CDR3 sequence is CASSATGGVVPF. The CDR3 DNA reads as TGTGCCAGTTCCGCAACAGGGGGAGTTGTCCCTTTC.

The chain links TRBV9 to TRBJ2-7; weak D call: TRBD2 (7 bases). V was shortened by 4 bases and J by 5 bases, with 19 bases between the two germline ends. Germline V gives CDR1 SGDLS, CDR2 YYNGEE. The CDR3 spans 15 residues. Here the CDR3 DNA reads TGTGCCAGCAGCACTTTCGGGGGAGGGGGGAACGAGCAGTACTTC. It translates to CASSTFGGGGNEQYF.

The V and J genes are TRBV7-2 and TRBJ2-5; D ambiguous. The germline V gene has CDR1 SGHTA and CDR2 FQGNSA. V lost 3 bases and J 5 bases, leaving 7 bases between the germline ends. The CDR3 extends over 12 amino acids. The CDR3 nucleotides read TGTGCCAGCAGCTTCGATCAGGAGACCCAGTACTTC. It is translated as CASSFDQETQYF.

The rearrangement joins TRBV15 to TRBJ2-7, with a tentative D call TRBD1 (5 bases). The CDR3 runs 15 residues. V was pared by 1 base and J by 3 bases, with 13 bases between. Germline CDR1 is LNHNV and CDR2 is YYDKDF (reference sequence). CDR3 sequence: CATSRGRGLDYEQYF. CDR3 nucleotides: TGTGCCACCAGCAGAGGAAGGGGTCTGGACTACGAGCAGTACTTC.

As for this clone: Other DNA sequences in this specimen translate into the identical CDR3. The chain has TRBV7-2 and TRBJ2-6; TRBD2 might be the D (6 bases). CDR1 SGHTA and CDR2 FQGNSA come from the germline V gene. The CDR3 length is 16 residues. V dropped 1 base and J dropped 1 base, with 8 bases sitting between them. The CDR3 protein is CASSLDGRSGANVLTF. CDR3 nucleotides: TGTGCCAGCAGCTTAGACGGGAGATCTGGGGCCAACGTCCTGACTTTC.

The rearrangement joins TRBV5-1 to TRBJ1-4, with 7 bases lining up with TRBD1. Trimming took 6 bases from V and 0 from J; bases not matched to a gene: 8. CDR1 SGHRS and CDR2 YFSETQ come from the germline V gene. CDR3 length: 16 amino acids. The DNA of the CDR3 is TGCGCCAGCACAACAGGGGCGACTGCAACTAATGAAAAACTGTTTTTT. This gives the protein CASTTGATATNEKLFF.

The chain uses TRBV25-1 and TRBJ1-6; 9 bases align to TRBD1. Trimming cost V 4 bases and J 4 bases; bases outside gene matches: 8. Germline V gene data show CDR1 as MGHDK and CDR2 as SYGVNS. The CDR3 consists of 17 residues. CDR3: CASSATKQGAYNSPLHF. The CDR3 DNA is TGTGCCAGCAGTGCCACCAAACAGGGGGCATATAATTCACCCCTCCACTTT.

The J gene is TRBJ1-4, the V gene TRBV6-1, with D unclear. Germline CDR1 and CDR2: MNHNS and SASEGT. The CDR3 contains 15 residues. Trimming stripped 2 bases from V and 8 bases from J, with 15 bases between. This chain's CDR3 is CASSEWPGGSEKLFF. DNA of the CDR3: TGTGCCAGCAGTGAATGGCCCGGCGGTTCGGAAAAACTGTTTTTT.

As regards this clone: At one end the junction does not follow the germline gene, possibly because of a read error. This sequence joins TRBV7-9 and TRBJ2-3, with 8 nucleotides matching TRBD2. CDR3 size: 16 residues. Germline V lookup: CDR1 SEHNR, CDR2 FQNEAQ (reference sequence). The CDR3 loop is CSSSPRGSGAVGTQYF. CDR3 nucleotides: TGTTCCAGCAGCCCACGAGGTAGCGGGGCTGTTGGTACGCAGTATTTT.

The chain carries TRBV4-1 and TRBJ2-7; tentatively, D is TRBD1 (6 bases). The CDR3 runs to 15 residues. Germline V CDR1 and CDR2: MGHRA, YSYEKL. Deletions cut 5 bases from V and 2 bases from J, with 16 bases between. CDR3 sequence reads: CASSRDISGTYEQYF. In nucleotides, the CDR3 is TGCGCCAGCAGCAGGGACATCTCGGGTACCTACGAGCAGTACTTC.

The chain is built from TRBV6-1 and TRBJ2-7; D uncertain. V lost 6 bases to trimming and J lost 3 bases, with 15 bases between them. This CDR3 spans 14 amino acids. Germline V gene sequence: CDR1 MNHNS, CDR2 SASEGT. In DNA, the CDR3 is TGTGCCAGCAGGGTAGAATTCGGGTTCTACGAGCAGTACTTC. The encoded protein is CASRVEFGFYEQYF.

This chain connects TRBV2 to TRBJ2-7, with a tentative D call TRBD1 (5 bases). Looked up from germline, CDR1 is SNHLY and CDR2 is FYNNEI. This CDR3 spans 12 amino acids. Trimming cost V 6 bases and J 1 base, with 7 bases left between them. CDR3 DNA: TGTGCCAGCAGACAGGTTTCCTACGAGCAGTACTTC. The encoded protein is CASRQVSYEQYF.

The chain combines TRBV7-9 with TRBJ2-7; 8 bases line up with TRBD2. The CDR3 is 14 residues long. With V trimmed by 4 bases and J by 5 bases, 7 bases remained unmatched. Germline values: CDR1 SEHNR, CDR2 FQNEAQ (reference sequence). Here the CDR3 reads CASSWGGGPDEQYF. DNA of the CDR3: TGTGCCAGCAGCTGGGGCGGGGGGCCGGACGAGCAGTACTTC.